This T cell receptor beta chain was sequenced in a study of Graves' ophthalmopathy and Graves' hyperthyroidism. Overall study findings and caveats: Most thyroid clonotypes expanded beyond 0.001 frequency were also found in blood.

This clonotype turned up a few times. Its antigen is as yet unknown. At one of its ends the junction is not consistent with the germline gene, which may arise from a read error. Amplification of TCR beta CDR3 regions used RNA transcripts. Amplification began with first-round RT-PCR using HTBI primers, then second-round multiplex PCR was performed. TCRdb re-called the multiplex PCR reads through MiXCR, storing one row per CDR3 protein. Here the sample spans fewer than 600,000 distinct CDR3 sequences, 13% to 15% being singletons. Per the germline V gene, CDR1 is SGHKS and CDR2 is YYEKEE (reference sequence). The CDR3 consists of 16 residues.

The clonotype was recovered from a woman aged 30 to 39 with Graves' ophthalmopathy. The chain couples TRBV5-5 to TRBJ1-6; D is uncertain. Material for sequencing was blood. The CDR3 loop is CASSLSPGSYNSLLHF. The CDR3 DNA reads as TGTGCCAGCAGCTTATCCCCGGGCTCCTATAATTCACTCCTCCACTTT.